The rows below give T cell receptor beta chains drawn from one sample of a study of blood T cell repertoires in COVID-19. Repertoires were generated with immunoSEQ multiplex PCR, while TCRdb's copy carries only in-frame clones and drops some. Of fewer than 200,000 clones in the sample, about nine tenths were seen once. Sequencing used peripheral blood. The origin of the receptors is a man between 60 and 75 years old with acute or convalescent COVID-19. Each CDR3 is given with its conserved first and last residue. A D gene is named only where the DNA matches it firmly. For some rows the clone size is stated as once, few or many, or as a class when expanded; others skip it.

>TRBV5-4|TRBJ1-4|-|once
CASSRGLLTTNEKLFF
TGTGCCAGCAGCCGGGGACTGCTGACAACTAATGAAAAACTGTTTTTT
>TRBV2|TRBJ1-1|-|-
CASSATVRNTEAFF
TGTGCCAGCAGTGCTACAGTTCGTAATACTGAAGCTTTCTTT
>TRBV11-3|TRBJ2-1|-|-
CASTPTRTYNEQFF
TGTGCCAGCACCCCGACTAGGACCTACAATGAGCAGTTCTTC
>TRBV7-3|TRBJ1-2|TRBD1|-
CASSSTGQGSYGYTF
TGTGCCAGCAGCTCTACGGGACAGGGGAGCTATGGCTACACCTTC
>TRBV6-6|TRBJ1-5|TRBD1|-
CASSYDRDQPQHF
TGTGCCAGCAGTTACGACAGGGATCAGCCCCAGCATTTT
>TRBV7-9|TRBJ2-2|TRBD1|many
CASSPFDRGTGELFF
TGTGCCAGCAGCCCCTTCGACAGGGGCACCGGGGAGCTGTTTTTT
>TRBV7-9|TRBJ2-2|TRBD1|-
CASSGDRFSVGELFF
TGTGCCAGCAGCGGGGACAGGTTTTCGGTCGGGGAGCTGTTTTTT
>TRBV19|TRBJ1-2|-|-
CASSIRQQLPYTF
TGTGCCAGTAGTATACGACAGCAATTGCCCTACACCTTC
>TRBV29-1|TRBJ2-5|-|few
CSVGQGYQETQYF
TGCAGCGTTGGGCAGGGATACCAAGAGACCCAGTACTTC
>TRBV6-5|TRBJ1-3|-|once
CASSRGGPGNTIYF
TGTGCCAGCAGTAGAGGGGGTCCTGGAAACACCATATATTTT
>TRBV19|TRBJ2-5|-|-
CASSATGTQETQYF
TGTGCCAGTAGTGCTACAGGGACGCAAGAGACCCAGTACTTC
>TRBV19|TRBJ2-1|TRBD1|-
CASTWTGNSYNEQFF
TGTGCCAGTACCTGGACAGGAAACTCCTACAATGAGCAGTTCTTC
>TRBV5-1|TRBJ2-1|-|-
CAPGGGPEQFF
TGCGCCCCTGGGGGGGGGCCTGAGCAGTTCTTC
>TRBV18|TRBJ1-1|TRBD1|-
CATLRGTGFTEAFF
TGTGCCACCTTAAGGGGGACAGGGTTTACTGAAGCTTTCTTT
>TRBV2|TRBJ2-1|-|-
CASSVDSSSYNEQFF
TGTGCCAGCAGTGTCGACAGCAGCTCCTACAATGAGCAGTTCTTC
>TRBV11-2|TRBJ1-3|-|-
CASSLGIGGTIYF
TGTGCCAGCAGCCTCGGCATCGGGGGCACCATATATTTT
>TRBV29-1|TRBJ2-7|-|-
CSALKGDKSEQYF
TGCAGCGCCCTGAAAGGGGACAAGAGCGAGCAGTACTTC
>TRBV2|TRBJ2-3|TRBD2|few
CASGGGSSTDTQYF
TGTGCCAGCGGGGGGGGGTCTAGCACAGATACGCAGTATTTT
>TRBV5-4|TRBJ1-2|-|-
CASSSLAVNYGYTF
TGTGCCAGCAGCTCCCTAGCAGTTAACTATGGCTACACCTTC
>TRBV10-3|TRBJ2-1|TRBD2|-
CAISEDGGGSYNEQFF
TGTGCCATCAGCGAGGATGGGGGGGGGTCATACAATGAGCAGTTCTTC
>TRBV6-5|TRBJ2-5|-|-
CASSSGETQYF
TGTGCCAGCAGTTCGGGGGAGACCCAGTACTTC
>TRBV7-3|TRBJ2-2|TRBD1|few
CASSPRTGNTGELFF
TGTGCCAGCAGTCCAAGGACAGGGAACACCGGGGAGCTGTTTTTT
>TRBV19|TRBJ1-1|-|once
CASSVNSLTAFF
TGTGCCAGTAGTGTTAACAGTCTGACAGCTTTCTTT
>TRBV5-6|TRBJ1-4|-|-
CASSLERQGREKLFF
TGTGCCAGCAGCTTGGAGAGGCAGGGTAGGGAAAAACTGTTTTTT
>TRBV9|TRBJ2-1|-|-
CASSETGSYNEQFF
TGTGCCAGCAGCGAAACAGGCTCCTACAATGAGCAGTTCTTC
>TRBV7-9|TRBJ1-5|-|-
CASSLGALPENEPQHF
TGTGCCAGCAGCTTAGGGGCCCTTCCAGAAAATGAGCCCCAGCATTTT
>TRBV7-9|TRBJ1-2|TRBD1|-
CASSPGTVGYTF
TGTGCCAGCAGCCCCGGGACAGTCGGCTACACCTTC
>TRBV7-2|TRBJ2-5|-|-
CASSMRDSSAETQYF
TGTGCCAGCAGCATGAGGGACTCCTCGGCAGAGACCCAGTACTTC
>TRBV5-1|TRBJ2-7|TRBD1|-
CASSWATGQGSYEQYF
TGCGCCAGCAGCTGGGCCACGGGACAGGGAAGCTACGAGCAGTACTTC
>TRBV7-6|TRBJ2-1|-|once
CASSSDGRSYNEQFF
TGTGCCAGCAGCTCAGATGGCCGCTCCTACAATGAGCAGTTCTTC
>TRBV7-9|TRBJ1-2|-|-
CASSPRSRDFSGYTF
TGTGCCAGCAGCCCCCGTAGCCGGGATTTCTCCGGCTACACCTTC
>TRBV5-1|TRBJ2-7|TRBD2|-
CASSLGLAGTKREYF
TGCGCCAGCAGCTTGGGACTAGCGGGAACAAAGAGGGAGTACTTC
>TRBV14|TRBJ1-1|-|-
CASSQGTVAFF
TGTGCCAGCAGCCAAGGAACAGTAGCTTTCTTT
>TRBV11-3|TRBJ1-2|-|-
CASSLGGAHSYGYTF
TGTGCCAGCAGCTTGGGAGGGGCTCACAGCTATGGCTACACCTTC
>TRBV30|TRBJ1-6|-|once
CAWSVLTNNSPLHF
TGTGCCTGGAGTGTTCTCACAAATAATTCACCCCTCCACTTT
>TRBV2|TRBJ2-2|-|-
CASSGSLSGGELFF
TGTGCCAGCAGTGGCTCTCTGTCGGGCGGGGAGCTGTTTTTT
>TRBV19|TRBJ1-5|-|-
CASSGSSRSNQPQHF
TGTGCCAGTAGTGGGAGCTCCCGGAGCAATCAGCCCCAGCATTTT
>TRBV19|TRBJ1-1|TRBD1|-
CASRTGGDTEAFF
TGTGCCAGTCGAACAGGGGGTGACACTGAAGCTTTCTTT
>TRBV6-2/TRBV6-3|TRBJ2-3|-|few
CASSPYTDTQYF
TGTGCCAGCAGTCCCTACACAGATACGCAGTATTTT
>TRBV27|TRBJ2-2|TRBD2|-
CASSWGSGEFAGELFF
TGTGCCAGCAGTTGGGGTAGCGGGGAGTTTGCCGGGGAGCTGTTTTTT
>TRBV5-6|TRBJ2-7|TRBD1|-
CASSTTGTYEQYF
TGTGCCAGCAGCACGACAGGGACCTACGAGCAGTACTTC
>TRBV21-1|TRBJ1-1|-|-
CASSTLRVGFPSHQISEAFF
TGTGCCAGCAGCACGCTACGGGTAGGTTTCCCCTCCCACCAGATCTCTGAAGCTTTCTTT
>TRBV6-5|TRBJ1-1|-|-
CASSYSGGTEAFF
TGTGCCAGCAGTTACTCGGGGGGAACTGAAGCTTTCTTT